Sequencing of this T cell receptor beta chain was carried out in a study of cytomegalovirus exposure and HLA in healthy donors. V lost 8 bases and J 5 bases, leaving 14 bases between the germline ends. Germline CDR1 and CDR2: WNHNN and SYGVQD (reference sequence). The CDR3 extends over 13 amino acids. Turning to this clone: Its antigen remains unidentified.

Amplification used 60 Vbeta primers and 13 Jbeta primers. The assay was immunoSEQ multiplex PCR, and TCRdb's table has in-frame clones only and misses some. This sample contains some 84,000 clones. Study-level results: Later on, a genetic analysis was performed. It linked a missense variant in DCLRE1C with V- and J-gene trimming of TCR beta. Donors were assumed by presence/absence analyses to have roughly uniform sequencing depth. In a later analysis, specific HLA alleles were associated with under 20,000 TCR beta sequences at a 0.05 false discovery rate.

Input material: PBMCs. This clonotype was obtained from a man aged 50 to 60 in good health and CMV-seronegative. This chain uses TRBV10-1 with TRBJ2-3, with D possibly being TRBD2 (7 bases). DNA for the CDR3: TGCGCCAGCCACGGGGGGCACGGAGATACGCAGTATTTT. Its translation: CASHGGHGDTQYF.